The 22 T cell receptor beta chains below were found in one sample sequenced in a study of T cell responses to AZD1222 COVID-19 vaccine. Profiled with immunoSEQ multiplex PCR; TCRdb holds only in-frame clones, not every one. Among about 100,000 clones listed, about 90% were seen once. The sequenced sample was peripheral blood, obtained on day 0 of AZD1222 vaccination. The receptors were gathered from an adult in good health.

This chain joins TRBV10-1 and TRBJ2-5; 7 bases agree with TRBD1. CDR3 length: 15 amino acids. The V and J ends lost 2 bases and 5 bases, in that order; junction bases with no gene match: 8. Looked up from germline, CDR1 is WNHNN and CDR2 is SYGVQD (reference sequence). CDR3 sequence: CASSERQGVGETQYF. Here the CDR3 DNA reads TGCGCCAGCAGTGAGAGACAGGGAGTGGGTGAGACCCAGTACTTC.

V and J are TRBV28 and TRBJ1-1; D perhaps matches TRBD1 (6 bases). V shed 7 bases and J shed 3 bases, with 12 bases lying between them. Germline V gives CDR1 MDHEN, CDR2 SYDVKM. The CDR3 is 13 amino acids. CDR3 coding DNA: TGTGCCAGCAACGGGGGCGGGGACACTGAAGCTTTCTTT. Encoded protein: CASNGGGDTEAFF.

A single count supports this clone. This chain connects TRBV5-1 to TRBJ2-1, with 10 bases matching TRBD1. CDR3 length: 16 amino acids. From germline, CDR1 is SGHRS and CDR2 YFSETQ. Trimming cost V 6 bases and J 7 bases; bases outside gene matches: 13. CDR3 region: CASNLAGTGALNEQFF. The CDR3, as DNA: TGCGCCAGCAACTTAGCAGGGACAGGGGCCCTTAATGAGCAGTTCTTC.

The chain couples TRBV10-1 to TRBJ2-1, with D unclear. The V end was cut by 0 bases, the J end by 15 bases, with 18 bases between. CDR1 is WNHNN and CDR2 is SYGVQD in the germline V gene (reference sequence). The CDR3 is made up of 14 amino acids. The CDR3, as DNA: TGCGCCAGCAGTGAGTCTGGGTCAGACCAGAGTCGGTTCTTC. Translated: CASSESGSDQSRFF.

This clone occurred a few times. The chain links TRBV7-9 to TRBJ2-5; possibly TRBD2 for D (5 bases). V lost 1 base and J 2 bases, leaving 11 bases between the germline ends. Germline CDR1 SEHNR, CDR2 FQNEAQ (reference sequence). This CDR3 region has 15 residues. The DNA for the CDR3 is TGTGCCAGCAGCTTAGGGAGAGGGTTTCAAGAGACCCAGTACTTC. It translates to CASSLGRGFQETQYF.

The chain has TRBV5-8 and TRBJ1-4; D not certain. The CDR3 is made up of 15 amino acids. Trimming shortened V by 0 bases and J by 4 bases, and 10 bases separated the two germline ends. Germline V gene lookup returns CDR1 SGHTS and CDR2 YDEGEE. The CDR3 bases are TGTGCCAGCAGCTTGGTTGGGAGTCGTAATGAAAAACTGTTTTTT. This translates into CASSLVGSRNEKLFF.

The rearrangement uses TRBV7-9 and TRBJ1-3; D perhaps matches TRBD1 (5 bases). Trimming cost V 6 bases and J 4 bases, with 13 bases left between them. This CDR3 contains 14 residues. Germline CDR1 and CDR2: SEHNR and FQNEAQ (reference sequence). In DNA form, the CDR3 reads TGTGCCAGCAGAATAGGGGCAACGGGAAACACCATATATTTT. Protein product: CASRIGATGNTIYF.

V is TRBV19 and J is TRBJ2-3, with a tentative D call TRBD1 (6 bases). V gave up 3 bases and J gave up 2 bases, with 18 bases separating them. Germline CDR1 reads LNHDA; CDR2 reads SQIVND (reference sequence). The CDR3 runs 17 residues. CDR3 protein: CASSIGGHRTNTDTQYF. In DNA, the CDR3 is TGTGCCAGTAGTATTGGGGGACATAGGACAAACACAGATACGCAGTATTTT.

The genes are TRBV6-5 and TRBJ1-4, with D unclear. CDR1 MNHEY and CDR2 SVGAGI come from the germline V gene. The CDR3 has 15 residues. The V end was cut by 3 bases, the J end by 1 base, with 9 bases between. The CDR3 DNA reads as TGTGCCAGCAGTTATTCTTGGGGAACTAATGAAAAACTGTTTTTT. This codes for CASSYSWGTNEKLFF.

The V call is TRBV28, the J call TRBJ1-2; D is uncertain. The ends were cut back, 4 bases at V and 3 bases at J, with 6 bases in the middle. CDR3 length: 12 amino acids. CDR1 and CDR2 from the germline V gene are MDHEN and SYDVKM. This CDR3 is CASSSPHYGYTF. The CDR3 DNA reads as TGTGCCAGCAGTTCCCCACACTATGGCTACACCTTC.

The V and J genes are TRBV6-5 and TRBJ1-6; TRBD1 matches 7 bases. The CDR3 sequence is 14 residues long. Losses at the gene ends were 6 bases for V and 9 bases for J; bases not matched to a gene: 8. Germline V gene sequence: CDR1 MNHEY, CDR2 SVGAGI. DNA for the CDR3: TGTGCCAGCAGATACGACAGGGAAACTTCACCCCTCCACTTT. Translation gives CASRYDRETSPLHF.

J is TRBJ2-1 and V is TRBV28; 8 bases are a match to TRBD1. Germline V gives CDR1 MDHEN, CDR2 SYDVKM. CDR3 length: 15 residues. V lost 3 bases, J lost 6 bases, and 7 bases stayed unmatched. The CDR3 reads CASSLVTGGLNEQFF. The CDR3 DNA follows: TGTGCCAGCAGTTTGGTTACAGGGGGACTCAATGAGCAGTTCTTC.

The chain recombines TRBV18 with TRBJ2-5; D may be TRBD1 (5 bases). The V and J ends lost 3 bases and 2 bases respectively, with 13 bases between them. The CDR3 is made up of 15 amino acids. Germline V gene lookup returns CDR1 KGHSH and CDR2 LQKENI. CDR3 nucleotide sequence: TGTGCCAGCTCACCTTCTTCCGACAGTCAAGAGACCCAGTACTTC. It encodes CASSPSSDSQETQYF.

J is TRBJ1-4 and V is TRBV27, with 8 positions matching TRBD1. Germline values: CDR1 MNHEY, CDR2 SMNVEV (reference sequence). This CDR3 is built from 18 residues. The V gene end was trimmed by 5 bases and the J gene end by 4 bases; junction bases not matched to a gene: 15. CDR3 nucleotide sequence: TGTGCCAGCAGTCAAAGACCCTTCCGGACAGGGTTTAATGAAAAACTGTTTTTT. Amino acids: CASSQRPFRTGFNEKLFF.

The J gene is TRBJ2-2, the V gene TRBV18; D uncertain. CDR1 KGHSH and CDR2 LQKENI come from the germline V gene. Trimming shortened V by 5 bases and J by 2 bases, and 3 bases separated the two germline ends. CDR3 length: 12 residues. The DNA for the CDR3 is TGTGCCAGCTCAAGTAACACCGGGGAGCTGTTTTTT. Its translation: CASSSNTGELFF.

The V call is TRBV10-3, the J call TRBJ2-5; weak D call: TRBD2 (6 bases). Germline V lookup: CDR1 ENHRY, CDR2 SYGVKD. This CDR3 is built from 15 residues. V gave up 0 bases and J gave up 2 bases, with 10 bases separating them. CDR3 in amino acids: CAISESWGDQETQYF. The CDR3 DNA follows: TGTGCCATCAGTGAGTCTTGGGGGGATCAAGAGACCCAGTACTTC.

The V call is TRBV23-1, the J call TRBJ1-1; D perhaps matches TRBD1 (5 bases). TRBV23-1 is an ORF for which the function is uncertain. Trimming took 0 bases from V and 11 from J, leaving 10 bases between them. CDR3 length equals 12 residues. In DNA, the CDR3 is TGCGCCAGCAGTCAATCGGGGGTGGACGCTTTCTTT. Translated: CASSQSGVDAFF.

The CDR3 region is CASSLYTLAKEQYF. In DNA form, the CDR3 reads TGTGCCAGCAGCTTGTATACTCTAGCGAAAGAGCAGTACTTC. The V gene is TRBV5-4, the J gene TRBJ2-7, with D perhaps TRBD2 (6 bases). V was pared by 1 base and J by 7 bases, with 15 bases between. The CDR3 totals 14 residues. Germline lookup yields CDR1 SGHNT and CDR2 YYREEE (reference sequence).

The CDR3 nucleotides read TGTGCCAGCAGTTTATATGGGGCCGCCCTCACAGATACGCAGTATTTT. This sequence encodes CASSLYGAALTDTQYF. This sequence joins TRBV28 and TRBJ2-3; D possibly corresponds to TRBD1 (5 bases). From germline, CDR1 is MDHEN and CDR2 SYDVKM. The ends were cut back, 1 base at V and 2 bases at J, with 13 bases in the middle. This CDR3 has 16 amino acids.

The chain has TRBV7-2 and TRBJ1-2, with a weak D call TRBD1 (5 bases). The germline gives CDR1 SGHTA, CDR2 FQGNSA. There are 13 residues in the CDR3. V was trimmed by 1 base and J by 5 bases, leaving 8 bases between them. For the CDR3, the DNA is TGTGCCAGCAGCTTAGGGGGGTTTTATGGCTACACCTTC. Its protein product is CASSLGGFYGYTF.

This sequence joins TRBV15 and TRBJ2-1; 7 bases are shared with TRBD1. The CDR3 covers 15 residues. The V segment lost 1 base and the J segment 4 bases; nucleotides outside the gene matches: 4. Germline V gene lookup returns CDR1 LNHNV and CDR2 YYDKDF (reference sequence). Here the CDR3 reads CATSRGQGEYNEQFF. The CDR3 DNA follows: TGTGCCACCAGCAGAGGACAGGGAGAGTACAATGAGCAGTTCTTC. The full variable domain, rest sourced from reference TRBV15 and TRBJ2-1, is DAMVIQNPRYQVTQFGKPVTLSCSQTLNHNVMYWYQQKSSQAPKLLFHYYDKDFNNEADTPDNFQSRRPNTSFCFLDIRSPGLGDTAMYLCATSRGQGEYNEQFFGPGTRLTVL.

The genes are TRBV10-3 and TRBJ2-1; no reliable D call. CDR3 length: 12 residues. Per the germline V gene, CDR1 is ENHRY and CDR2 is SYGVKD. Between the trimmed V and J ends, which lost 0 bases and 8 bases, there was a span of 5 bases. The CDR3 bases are TGTGCCATCAGTGAGTCTCAATATGAGCAGTTCTTC. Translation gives CAISESQYEQFF.